The 30 T cell receptor beta chains below come from one sample, sequenced in a study of cytomegalovirus exposure and HLA in healthy donors. Both 60 Vbeta primers and 13 Jbeta primers went into the PCR. The repertoire was sequenced with immunoSEQ multiplex PCR; TCRdb's copy has only in-frame clones and lacks some. The sample shows around 120,000 clones, around a tenth of them seen only once. Input material: PBMCs. These receptors were obtained from a man aged 25-45 years in good health and CMV-seronegative.

This clone was counted only a few times. This chain connects TRBV4-2 to TRBJ2-7; 7 positions match TRBD2. In germline, CDR1 is LGHNA, CDR2 YNFKEQ. The V and J ends lost 1 base and 0 bases, in that order; junction bases with no gene match: 6. The CDR3 is made up of 16 amino acids. DNA for the CDR3: TGTGCCAGCAGCCAAGCGCCTAGCGGTAGCTCCTACGAGCAGTACTTC. It specifies CASSQAPSGSSYEQYF.

This clone was found a few times. V and J are TRBV19 and TRBJ1-2; the D is unclear. The germline V gene has CDR1 LNHDA and CDR2 SQIVND (reference sequence). The CDR3 has 14 residues. V was shortened by 5 bases and J by 3 bases, with 13 bases between the two germline ends. CDR3 DNA: TGTGCCAGTAGTCCCCGGGAAGGGTACTATGGCTACACCTTC. It is translated as CASSPREGYYGYTF. Complete variable domain (other parts from reference TRBV19 and TRBJ1-2): DGGITQSPKYLFRKEGQNVTLSCEQNLNHDAMYWYRQDPGQGLRLIYYSQIVNDFQKGDIAEGYSVSREKKESFPLTVTSAQKNPTAFYLCASSPREGYYGYTFGSGTRLTVV.

The chain uses TRBV19 and TRBJ2-6; D may be TRBD2 (7 bases). Trimming left V 8 bases short and J 0 bases short, with 17 bases between. This CDR3 comprises 17 residues. Germline lookup yields CDR1 LNHDA and CDR2 SQIVND (reference sequence). The CDR3 loop reads CASEGRGFLSGANVLTF. The CDR3 DNA sequence: TGTGCCAGTGAAGGGAGGGGGTTTCTCTCTGGGGCCAACGTCCTGACTTTC. The whole variable domain, remainder taken from reference TRBV19 and TRBJ2-6, is DGGITQSPKYLFRKEGQNVTLSCEQNLNHDAMYWYRQDPGQGLRLIYYSQIVNDFQKGDIAEGYSVSREKKESFPLTVTSAQKNPTAFYLCASEGRGFLSGANVLTFGAGSRLTVL.

The chain joins TRBV12-5 to TRBJ1-1; D is perhaps TRBD1 (6 bases). The CDR3 consists of 14 residues. Trimming removed 6 bases from V and 0 bases from J, with 11 bases in between. CDR1 and CDR2 (germline): LGHNT, FRNRAP. The CDR3 spells CASGRDIMNTEAFF. In DNA, the CDR3 is TGTGCTAGTGGACGGGACATCATGAACACTGAAGCTTTCTTT. The full variable domain, its missing parts supplied by reference TRBV12-5 and TRBJ1-1, is DARVTQTPRHKVTEMGQEVTMRCQPILGHNTVFWYRQTMMQGLELLAYFRNRAPLDDSGMPKDRFSAEMPDATLATLKIQPSEPRDSAVYFCASGRDIMNTEAFFGQGTRLTVV.

This chain connects TRBV13 to TRBJ2-7; 15 positions agree with TRBD2. The CDR3 loop spans 13 amino acids. Germline-derived CDR1 and CDR2 are PRHDT and FYEKMQ (reference sequence). V was clipped by 8 bases and J by 11 bases; unmatched bases: 7. CDR3 protein: CASRRGLAGGKYF. The CDR3 region has the DNA TGTGCCAGCCGCAGGGGACTAGCGGGAGGAAAGTACTTC.

The V gene is TRBV9, the J gene TRBJ2-3; TRBD2 aligns across 15 bases. V gave up 6 bases and J gave up 2 bases; unmatched junction bases: 4. Germline lookup yields CDR1 SGDLS and CDR2 YYNGEE. The CDR3 loop spans 16 amino acids. The CDR3 DNA is TGTGCCAGCACCGGGACTAGCGGGAGGACCACAGATACGCAGTATTTT. Encoded protein: CASTGTSGRTTDTQYF.

This clone was counted a few times. This chain uses TRBV5-4 with TRBJ2-3, with 12 bases matching TRBD2. CDR1 SGHNT and CDR2 YYREEE come from the germline V gene (reference sequence). V shed 0 bases and J 4 bases; nucleotides not matched to a gene: 6. This CDR3 is built from 17 residues. DNA of the CDR3: TGTGCCAGCAGCTTGGCGGCTAGCGGGGGGGCATCAGATACGCAGTATTTT. Translation gives CASSLAASGGASDTQYF.

The chain carries TRBV27 and TRBJ1-2; the D is unclear. The CDR3 has 15 amino acids. With 6 bases removed from V and 4 bases from J, the gap between germline ends came to 18 bases. In germline, CDR1 is MNHEY, CDR2 SMNVEV (reference sequence). This CDR3 is CASSQDRYWAYGYTF. The CDR3 coding sequence is TGTGCCAGCAGCCAAGACCGGTATTGGGCCTATGGCTACACCTTC.

The V gene is TRBV25-1, the J gene TRBJ2-7; D may be TRBD2 (7 bases). The CDR3 has 13 residues. Trimming left V 5 bases short and J 2 bases short, with 10 bases between. Germline CDR1 reads MGHDK; CDR2 reads SYGVNS. The CDR3 sequence is CASSHGGPYEQYF. The CDR3 DNA reads as TGTGCCAGCAGTCACGGGGGGCCCTACGAGCAGTACTTC.

This clone was counted between two and nine times. The chain carries TRBV19 and TRBJ1-1; TRBD1 matches 8 bases. The CDR3 is 15 amino acids. Trimming cost V 7 bases and J 5 bases; bases outside gene matches: 12. The germline CDR1 and CDR2 sequences are LNHDA and SQIVND (reference sequence). The CDR3 spells CASNLQGAQETEAFF. The CDR3 coding sequence is TGTGCCAGTAACCTGCAGGGGGCGCAGGAGACTGAAGCTTTCTTT.

In its sample, this clone was seen a few times. The rearrangement links TRBV9 to TRBJ2-7; 8 bases match TRBD1. The CDR3 length is 14 residues. Per germline, CDR1 SGDLS and CDR2 YYNGEE. V dropped 0 bases and J dropped 3; count of bases not matched to a gene: 2. The CDR3 region is CASSVAGGGYEQYF. As DNA, the CDR3 is TGTGCCAGCAGCGTAGCAGGGGGCGGCTACGAGCAGTACTTC.

This clone was recorded a few times. This rearrangement joins TRBV5-8 to TRBJ1-2; 8 bases match TRBD1. V lost 0 bases, J lost 2 bases, and 3 bases stayed unmatched. Germline values: CDR1 SGHTS, CDR2 YDEGEE. This CDR3 comprises 15 residues. In DNA, the CDR3 is TGTGCCAGCAGCTTGGGGACAGGGTTGAACTATGGCTACACCTTC. Translated, it gives CASSLGTGLNYGYTF.

In this sample, this clone turned up a few times. The chain couples TRBV5-1 to TRBJ2-5; D gene ambiguous. Deletions cut 2 bases from V and 9 bases from J, with 17 bases between. The CDR3 is made up of 14 amino acids. The germline V gene has CDR1 SGHRS and CDR2 YFSETQ. CDR3 sequence (DNA): TGCGCCAGCAGCTTTTCAATTCCAAGAGCGTCCCAGTACTTC. Translating gives CASSFSIPRASQYF.

This clone was seen only a few times. This chain joins TRBV6-1 and TRBJ2-7; a weak D match, TRBD1 (5 bases). The V gene lost 7 bases and the J gene lost 3 bases, with 7 bases spanning the gap. Germline assignment: CDR1 MNHNS and CDR2 SASEGT. The CDR3 contains 11 residues. CDR3 sequence reads: CASKQGYEQYF. CDR3 DNA: TGTGCCAGCAAGCAGGGCTACGAGCAGTACTTC.

V and J are TRBV19 and TRBJ1-2; perhaps TRBD1 as D (5 bases). Trimming took off 4 bases at V and 6 bases at J, with 12 bases between the two ends. Per the germline V gene, CDR1 is LNHDA and CDR2 is SQIVND (reference sequence). The CDR3 has 13 amino acids. CDR3: CASSTREANGYTF. The CDR3 DNA reads TGTGCCAGTAGTACCAGGGAGGCGAATGGCTACACCTTC.

This sequence joins TRBV9 and TRBJ2-6, with 7 nucleotides matching TRBD1. CDR1 is SGDLS and CDR2 is YYNGEE in the germline V gene. The CDR3 is 17 amino acids. Losses at the gene ends were 0 bases for V and 2 bases for J; bases not matched to a gene: 5. The CDR3 spells CASSVALTGTGANVLTF. The CDR3, as DNA: TGTGCCAGCAGCGTAGCTCTGACAGGGACTGGGGCCAACGTCCTGACTTTC.

The chain recombines TRBV5-4 with TRBJ2-1, with TRBD2 matching over 7 bases. Losses at the gene ends were 3 bases for V and 5 bases for J; bases not matched to a gene: 11. The germline V gene encodes CDR1 SGHNT and CDR2 YYREEE (reference sequence). This CDR3 region has 16 residues. The CDR3 region is CASSSKTSLKNNEQFF. DNA for the CDR3: TGTGCCAGCAGCTCAAAGACTAGCCTGAAGAACAATGAGCAGTTCTTC.

Details on this clone: Sequence at one end of the junction differs from germline and may be a read error. The rearrangement links TRBV5-1 to TRBJ2-1, with TRBD1 matching over 11 bases. CDR3 length: 12 amino acids. Germline CDR1 is SGHRS and CDR2 is YFSETQ. The chain's CDR3 is CASSVYRDRGIF. CDR3 nucleotides: TGCGCCAGCAGCGTATACCGGGACAGGGGGATCTTC. The entire variable domain, with the rest obtained from reference TRBV5-1 and TRBJ2-1, is as follows: KAGVTQTPRYLIKTRGQQVTLSCSPISGHRSVSWYQQTPGQGLQFLFEYFSETQRNKGNFPGRFSGRQFSNSRSEMNVSTLELGDSALYLCASSVYRDRGIFGPGTRLTVL.

V gene TRBV28 combines with J gene TRBJ1-1; D is perhaps TRBD1 (5 bases). The germline V and J ends were trimmed by 8 bases and 10 bases, with 20 bases remaining between them. Germline lookup yields CDR1 MDHEN and CDR2 SYDVKM. The CDR3 runs to 13 residues. The CDR3 sequence: CASSNSGGGAAFF. CDR3 in DNA: TGTGCCAGCTCCAATTCCGGGGGAGGGGCAGCTTTCTTT.

In its sample, this clone was seen a few times. The gene calls are TRBV6-4 and TRBJ2-3, with D possibly being TRBD1 (6 bases). This CDR3 has 13 amino acids. Per germline, CDR1 MRHNA and CDR2 SNTAGT. V gave up 5 bases and J gave up 1 base, with 7 bases separating them. DNA for the CDR3: TGTGCCAGCAGTTCAGGGGGCACAGATACGCAGTATTTT. This translates into CASSSGGTDTQYF.

Notes on this clone: Additional DNA sequences in this sample encode the identical CDR3. The V call is TRBV30, the J call TRBJ1-4; D uncertain. The germline gives CDR1 GTSNPN, CDR2 SVGIG (reference sequence). V was shortened by 4 bases and J by 12 bases, with 18 bases between the two germline ends. CDR3 length: 13 residues. The CDR3 loop is CAWTPTPRRELFF. Here the CDR3 DNA reads TGTGCCTGGACCCCGACACCCCGGAGGGAACTGTTTTTT.

This clone was seen more than once but under ten times. The chain has TRBV7-8 and TRBJ1-1; possibly TRBD1 for D (5 bases). There are 15 residues in the CDR3. CDR1 SGHVS and CDR2 FQNEAQ come from the germline V gene. Trimming shortened V by 5 bases and J by 0 bases, and 13 bases separated the two germline ends. DNA for the CDR3: TGTGCCAGCAGCCCCACGGGCAGGGTGAACACTGAAGCTTTCTTT. It translates to CASSPTGRVNTEAFF.

The genes are TRBV10-2 and TRBJ1-6; possibly TRBD1 for D (6 bases). Trimming shortened V by 0 bases and J by 9 bases, and 18 bases separated the two germline ends. Per the germline V gene, CDR1 is WSHSY and CDR2 is SAAADI. The CDR3 is 17 amino acids. The DNA of the CDR3 is TGCGCCAGCAGTGAGTCGAGTGGCAGGGGATCGAGTTCACCCCTCCACTTT. Its translation: CASSESSGRGSSSPLHF.

In this sample, this clone turned up a few times. The chain joins TRBV7-9 to TRBJ1-2; perhaps TRBD1 as D (6 bases). In germline, CDR1 is SEHNR, CDR2 FQNEAQ (reference sequence). The CDR3 sequence is 14 residues long. V lost 4 bases and J 4 bases, leaving 13 bases between the germline ends. The CDR3 loop reads CASSSTGRLYGYTF. The CDR3 nucleotides read TGTGCCAGCAGCTCAACAGGGCGCCTCTATGGCTACACCTTC.

This rearrangement joins TRBV27 to TRBJ2-1; weak D call: TRBD2 (7 bases). CDR3 length: 14 amino acids. CDR1 is MNHEY and CDR2 is SMNVEV in the germline V gene (reference sequence). V gave up 11 bases and J gave up 1 base, with 15 bases separating them. CDR3 in amino acids: CASKEGGSYNEQFF. The CDR3 DNA follows: TGTGCCTCAAAAGAGGGGGGGTCCTACAATGAGCAGTTCTTC.

A few counts support this clone. V and J are TRBV25-1 and TRBJ2-7, with 7 bases fitting TRBD1. Trimming at V came to 5 bases and at J to 0 bases, leaving 7 bases not matched to a gene. CDR3 length equals 15 residues. Germline-derived CDR1 and CDR2 are MGHDK and SYGVNS. CDR3 in DNA: TGTGCCAGCAGTACGTCAGGGGGATTCTCCTACGAGCAGTACTTC. This translates into CASSTSGGFSYEQYF.

The V and J genes are TRBV10-3 and TRBJ1-1, with 7 bases fitting TRBD1. Germline CDR1 and CDR2: ENHRY and SYGVKD. J lost 7 bases, V lost 4 bases, and 12 bases had no gene match. The CDR3 loop spans 15 amino acids. CDR3: CAISARQDRAFEAFF. CDR3 sequence (DNA): TGTGCCATCAGTGCCCGTCAAGACAGGGCCTTTGAAGCTTTCTTT.

CDR3 sequence reads: CASKPGGLIQPQHF. The CDR3 bases are TGTGCCAGCAAACCGGGGGGGTTGATTCAGCCCCAGCATTTT. The gene calls are TRBV28 and TRBJ1-5; the D gene is possibly TRBD1 (5 bases). Germline CDR1 and CDR2: MDHEN and SYDVKM. The germline V and J ends were trimmed by 7 bases and 6 bases, with 16 bases remaining between them. CDR3 length: 14 residues. Complete variable domain (other parts from reference TRBV28 and TRBJ1-5): DVKVTQSSRYLVKRTGEKVFLECVQDMDHENMFWYRQDPGLGLRLIYFSYDVKMKEKGDIPEGYSVSREKKERFSLILESASTNQTSMYLCASKPGGLIQPQHFGDGTRLSIL.

The V gene is TRBV29-1, the J gene TRBJ2-1, with TRBD2 as a possible D gene (7 bases). From germline, CDR1 is SQVTM and CDR2 ANQGSEA. This CDR3 spans 16 amino acids. V dropped 3 bases and J dropped 4 bases, with 19 bases sitting between them. CDR3 protein: CSVEGGWDMGYNEQFF. The CDR3 DNA is TGCAGCGTTGAGGGGGGGTGGGACATGGGGTACAATGAGCAGTTCTTC.

V and J are TRBV9 and TRBJ2-3; D might be TRBD1 (6 bases). Germline V CDR1 and CDR2: SGDLS, YYNGEE. Trimming took off 1 base at V and 2 bases at J, with 17 bases between the two ends. The CDR3 spans 17 residues. The CDR3 DNA reads as TGTGCCAGCAGCGTAAAGGGGTTGGGGGCGCCCACAGATACGCAGTATTTT. Translation gives CASSVKGLGAPTDTQYF.